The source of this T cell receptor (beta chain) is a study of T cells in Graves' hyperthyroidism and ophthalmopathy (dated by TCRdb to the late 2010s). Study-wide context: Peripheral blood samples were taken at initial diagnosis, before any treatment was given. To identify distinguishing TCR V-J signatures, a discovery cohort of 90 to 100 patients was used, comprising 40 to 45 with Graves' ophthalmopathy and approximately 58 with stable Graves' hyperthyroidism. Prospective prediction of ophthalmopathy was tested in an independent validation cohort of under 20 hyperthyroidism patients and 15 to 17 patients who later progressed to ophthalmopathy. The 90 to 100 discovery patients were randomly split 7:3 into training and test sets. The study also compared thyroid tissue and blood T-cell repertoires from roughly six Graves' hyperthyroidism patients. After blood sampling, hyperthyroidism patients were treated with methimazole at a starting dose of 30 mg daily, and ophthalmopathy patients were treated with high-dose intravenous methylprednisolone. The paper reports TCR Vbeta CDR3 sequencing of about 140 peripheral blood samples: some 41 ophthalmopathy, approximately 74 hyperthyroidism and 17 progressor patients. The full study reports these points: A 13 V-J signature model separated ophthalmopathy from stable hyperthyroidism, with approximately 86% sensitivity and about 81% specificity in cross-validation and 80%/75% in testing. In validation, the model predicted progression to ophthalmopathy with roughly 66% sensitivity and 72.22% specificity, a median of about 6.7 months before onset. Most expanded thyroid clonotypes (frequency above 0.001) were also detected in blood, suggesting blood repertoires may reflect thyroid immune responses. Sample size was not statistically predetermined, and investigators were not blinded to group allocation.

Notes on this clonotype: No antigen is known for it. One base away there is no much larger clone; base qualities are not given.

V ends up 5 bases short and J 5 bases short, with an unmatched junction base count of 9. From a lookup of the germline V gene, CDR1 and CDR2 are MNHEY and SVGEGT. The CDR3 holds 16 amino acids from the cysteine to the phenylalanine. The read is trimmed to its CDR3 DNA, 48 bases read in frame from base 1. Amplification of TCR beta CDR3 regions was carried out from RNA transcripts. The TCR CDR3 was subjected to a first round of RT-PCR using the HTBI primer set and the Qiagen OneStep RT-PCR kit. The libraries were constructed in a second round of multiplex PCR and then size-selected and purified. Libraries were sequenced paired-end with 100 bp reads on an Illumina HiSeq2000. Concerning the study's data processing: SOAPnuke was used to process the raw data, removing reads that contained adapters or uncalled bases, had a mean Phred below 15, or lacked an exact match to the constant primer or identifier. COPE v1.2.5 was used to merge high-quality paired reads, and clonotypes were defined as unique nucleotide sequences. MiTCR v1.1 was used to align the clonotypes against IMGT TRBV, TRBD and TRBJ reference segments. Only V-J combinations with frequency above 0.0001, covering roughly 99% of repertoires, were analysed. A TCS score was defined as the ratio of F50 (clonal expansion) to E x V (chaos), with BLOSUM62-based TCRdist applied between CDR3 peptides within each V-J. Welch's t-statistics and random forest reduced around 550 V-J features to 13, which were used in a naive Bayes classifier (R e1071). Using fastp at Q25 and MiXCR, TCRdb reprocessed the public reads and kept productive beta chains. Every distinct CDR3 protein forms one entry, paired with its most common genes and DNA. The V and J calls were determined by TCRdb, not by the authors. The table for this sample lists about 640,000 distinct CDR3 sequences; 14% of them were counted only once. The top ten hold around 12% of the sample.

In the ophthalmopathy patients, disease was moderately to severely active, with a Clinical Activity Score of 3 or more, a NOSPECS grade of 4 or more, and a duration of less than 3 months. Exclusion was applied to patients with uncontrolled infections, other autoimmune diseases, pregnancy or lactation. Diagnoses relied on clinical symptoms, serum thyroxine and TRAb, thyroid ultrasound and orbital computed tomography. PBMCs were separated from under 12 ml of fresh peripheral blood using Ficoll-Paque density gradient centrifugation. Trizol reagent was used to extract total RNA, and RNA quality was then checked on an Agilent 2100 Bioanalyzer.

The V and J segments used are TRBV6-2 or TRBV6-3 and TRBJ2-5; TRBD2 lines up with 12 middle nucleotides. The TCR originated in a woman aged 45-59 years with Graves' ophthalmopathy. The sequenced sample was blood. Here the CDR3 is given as CASSTRLAGAGETQYF. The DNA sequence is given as TGTGCCAGCAGTACTCGACTAGCGGGAGCGGGGGAGACCCAGTACTTC.